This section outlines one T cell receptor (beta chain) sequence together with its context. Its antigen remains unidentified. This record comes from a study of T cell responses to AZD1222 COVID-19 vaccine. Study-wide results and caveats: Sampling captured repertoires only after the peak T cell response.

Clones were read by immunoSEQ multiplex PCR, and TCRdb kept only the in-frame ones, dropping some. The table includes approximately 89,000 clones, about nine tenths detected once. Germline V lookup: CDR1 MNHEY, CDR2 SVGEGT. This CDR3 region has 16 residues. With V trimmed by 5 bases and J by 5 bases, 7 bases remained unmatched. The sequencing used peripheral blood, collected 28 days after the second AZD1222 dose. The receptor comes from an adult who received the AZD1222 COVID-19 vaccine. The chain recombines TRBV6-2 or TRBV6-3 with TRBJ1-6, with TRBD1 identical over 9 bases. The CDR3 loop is CASSRPGQGNNSPLHF. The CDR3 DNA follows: TGTGCCAGCAGTCGACCGGGACAGGGAAATAATTCACCCCTCCACTTT.